The clone carrying this T cell receptor beta chain was seen repeatedly, ten times or more. Its antigen is unknown. This record belongs to a study of T-cell reconstitution after alpha-beta-depleted transplantation in children. Study-wide results and caveats: Surviving recipient T cells and intrathymic progenitors accounted for some patients' high TCRbeta diversity at day 60. A year post-transplant, T-cell counts and diversity derived mostly from newly produced T cells. Expanded clones from the graft, numbering several hundred, reportedly supplied alpha-beta T cells about two months after transplant.

Germline V gene data show CDR1 as SGHNT and CDR2 as YYREEE (reference sequence). V shed 4 bases, J shed 5 bases, and the junction held 4 bases outside the gene matches. CDR3 length: 13 residues. Unique molecular identifiers featured in how the TCRbeta library was prepared. TCRdb reprocessed the PCR reads via MiXCR and lists one record per CDR3 protein. The profile shows over 450,000 distinct CDR3 sequences, 10% to 13% of them singletons. V is TRBV5-4 and J is TRBJ2-5, with 8 bases that match TRBD1. This sequence was found in a child aged 2 to 10 with inherited bone marrow failure, due to receive a stem cell transplant. The input for sequencing was PBMCs, taken before TCRalphabeta/CD19-depleted stem cell transplant. The CDR3 sequence is CASSVTGGETQYF. The CDR3, as DNA: TGTGCCAGCAGCGTCACAGGGGGGGAGACCCAGTACTTC.